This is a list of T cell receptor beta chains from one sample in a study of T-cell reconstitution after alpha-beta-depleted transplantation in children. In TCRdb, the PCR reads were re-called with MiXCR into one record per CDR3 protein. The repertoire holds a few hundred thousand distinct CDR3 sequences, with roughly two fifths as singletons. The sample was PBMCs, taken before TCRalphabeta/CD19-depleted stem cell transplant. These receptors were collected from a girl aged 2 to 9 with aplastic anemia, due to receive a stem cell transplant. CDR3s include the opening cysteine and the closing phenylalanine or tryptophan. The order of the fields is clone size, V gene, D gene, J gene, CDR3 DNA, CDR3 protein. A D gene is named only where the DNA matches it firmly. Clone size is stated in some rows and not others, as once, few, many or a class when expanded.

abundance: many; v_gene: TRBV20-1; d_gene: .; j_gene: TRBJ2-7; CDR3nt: TGCAGTGCTAGCGTGGCGTCGGGTACCCACGAGCAGTACTTC; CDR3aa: CSASVASGTHEQYF
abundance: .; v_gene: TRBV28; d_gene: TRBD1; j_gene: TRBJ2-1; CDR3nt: TGTGCCAGCAGTTTATTGGGACAGGGGAGGAATGAGCAGTTCTTC; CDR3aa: CASSLLGQGRNEQFF
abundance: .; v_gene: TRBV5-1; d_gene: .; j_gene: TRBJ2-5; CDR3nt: TGCGCCAGCAGCTCAGGACACCTCCAAGAGACCCAGTACTTC; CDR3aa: CASSSGHLQETQYF
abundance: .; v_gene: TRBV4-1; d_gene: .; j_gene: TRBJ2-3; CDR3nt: TGCGCCAGCAGCCAAGCCCCCATTGCTAGCACAGATACGCAGTATTTT; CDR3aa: CASSQAPIASTDTQYF
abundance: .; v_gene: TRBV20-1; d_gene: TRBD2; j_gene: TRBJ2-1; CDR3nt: TGCAGTGCTAGAGAGACTAGCGGGGGGCATGAGCAGTTCTTC; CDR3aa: CSARETSGGHEQFF
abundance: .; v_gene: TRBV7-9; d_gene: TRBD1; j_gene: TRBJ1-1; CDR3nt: TGTGCCAGCAGCACTCAGGGGGGTACTGAAGCTTTCTTT; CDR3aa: CASSTQGGTEAFF
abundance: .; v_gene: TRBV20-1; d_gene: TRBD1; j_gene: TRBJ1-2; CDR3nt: TGCAGTGCTCGCGGACAGGGGGACTATGGCTACACCTTC; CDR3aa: CSARGQGDYGYTF
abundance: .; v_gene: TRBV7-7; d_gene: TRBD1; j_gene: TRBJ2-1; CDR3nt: TGTGCTAGCAGCTCCGCGGGGGACAGGGGCTCCTACAATGAGCAGTTCTTC; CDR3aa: CASSSAGDRGSYNEQFF
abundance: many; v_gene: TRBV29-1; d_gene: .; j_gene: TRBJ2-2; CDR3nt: TGCAGCGTTGAAGCAGCGAACACCGGGGAGCTGTTTTTT; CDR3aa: CSVEAANTGELFF
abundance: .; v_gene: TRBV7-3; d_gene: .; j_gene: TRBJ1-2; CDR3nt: TGTGCCAGCAGCTTATACACAGGGTTCGACTATGGCTACACCTTC; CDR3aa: CASSLYTGFDYGYTF
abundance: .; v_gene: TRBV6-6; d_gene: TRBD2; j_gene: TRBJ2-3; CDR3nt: TGTGCCACGCGCGGGGGGGCGTATGATACGCAGTATTTT; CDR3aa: CATRGGAYDTQYF